These 2 T cell receptor beta chains came from one sample sequenced in a study of OX40 agonist ivuxolimab in advanced cancers. Libraries were prepared by immunoSEQ multiplex PCR; TCRdb keeps only in-frame clonotypes and omits some of them. There are about 64,000 clones in the sample; around 91% occur only once, and roughly an eighth lies in the top ten. Sequencing used CD4+ or CD8+ T cells sorted from blood, obtained in a trial of the OX40 agonist ivuxolimab. The receptors derive from an adult with an advanced solid tumor such as melanoma, head and neck, liver or kidney cancer.

This clone appeared once. J is TRBJ2-1 and V is TRBV6-1; 10 positions agree with TRBD2. Trimming removed 2 bases from V and 12 bases from J; junction bases left unmatched: 13. Germline V gene lookup returns CDR1 MNHNS and CDR2 SASEGT. This CDR3 is built from 16 residues. CDR3 protein: CASSELTSGVGRGQFF. The CDR3 DNA reads TGTGCCAGCAGTGAATTAACTAGCGGGGTGGGGAGGGGGCAGTTCTTC.

The chain has TRBV19 and TRBJ2-3; possibly TRBD1 or TRBD2 for D (5 bases each). The CDR3 consists of 13 residues. Germline V gives CDR1 LNHDA, CDR2 SQIVND (reference sequence). V was clipped by 9 bases and J by 2 bases, with 12 bases between them. DNA for the CDR3: TGTGCCAGCAGGGACGGGAACACAGATACGCAGTATTTT. As protein: CASRDGNTDTQYF. Supplemented by reference TRBV19 and TRBJ2-3, the full variable domain reads DGGITQSPKYLFRKEGQNVTLSCEQNLNHDAMYWYRQDPGQGLRLIYYSQIVNDFQKGDIAEGYSVSREKKESFPLTVTSAQKNPTAFYLCASRDGNTDTQYFGPGTRLTVL.